This record covers a single T cell receptor (beta chain). This clonotype occurred a few times. Its target antigen remains unknown. Per-nucleotide qualities are absent, and no much larger clonotype sits a single base away. This entry belongs to a study of identical twins (dated by TCRdb to the mid-2010s). Study-wide context: To test whether fetal clonotypes persist, this study deep-sequenced TCR alpha and beta repertoires from monozygotic twins, from unrelated adults of various ages, and from cord blood. Replicate twin experiments were performed at different times using different library preparation protocols to rule out contamination. Broader findings and caveats from the paper: Zero-insertion analyses could be partly confounded by invariant T cells such as MAIT and iNKT, although diverse VJ usage argued against such confounding for most clonotypes. A weaker excess of twin sharing was found in beta out-of-frame sequences because the signal-to-noise ratio was lowered by fewer shared sequences. Abundant cord blood beta clonotypes had fewer insertions, young adult naive repertoires showed a similar but weaker trend, and memory repertoires showed no such trend. Compared with coincidental sharing between unrelated individuals, out-of-frame TCR alpha sequences shared between twins had an excess of sequences with low generation probability. Recombination models systematically underestimated out-of-frame TCR alpha sharing in monozygotic twins but agreed with sharing between unrelated individuals. Because the same donors could not be followed over many years, the conclusions depended on cross-sectional statistical analysis.

Only healthy Caucasian donors were included. Three pairs of female monozygotic twins, all aged about 18 to 30 years, made up the twin cohort. Positive isolation kits from Invitrogen were used to isolate CD4+ and CD8+ T cell populations. The method behind the library was 5' RACE. The instrument was an Illumina HiSeq 2000. A universal primer binding site was introduced by template switching, and a unique molecular identifier was present in the final cDNA, enabling accurate counting of TCR cDNA molecules. Specific primers in the conserved constant-segment region were used to synthesize first-strand cDNA for TCR alpha and beta chains. To control for contamination, every cDNA library carried two barcodes: a SMART-Mk sample barcode plus Illumina barcodes. TruSeq adapter sequences and Illumina sample barcodes were added in two successive PCR steps. TCR alpha and beta cDNA libraries were sequenced on the Illumina HiSeq platform with custom primers. Per the original workflow: MiGEC processed the raw reads to extract unique molecular identifiers, while MiXCR was used to determine the CDR3 positions. Recombination models were inferred per individual with the repgenHMM and IGoR tools using an EM algorithm. Shared clonotype analysis was performed with the tcR package in R, normalizing sharing by the product of cloneset sizes. To study raw recombination free of thymic and clonal selection effects, out-of-frame nonproductive sequences were analyzed. Through fastp at Q25 and MiXCR, TCRdb rebuilt clones from the public reads, retaining in-frame beta chains. Each CDR3 protein gets just one entry, which takes the most common genes and DNA from the rows behind it. TCRdb assigned the V and J calls; the authors' analysis was not used. Counted in this sample were under 350,000 distinct CDR3 sequences; over 8.5% of them appeared once. The top ten hold around 7.1% of the sample.

From the cysteine through the phenylalanine, the CDR3 covers 15 amino acids. The DNA shown is the 45-base CDR3, in frame from base 1. V was cut back by 0 bases and J by 2 bases, leaving a gap of 10 bases between them. The germline V gene yields KGHSH for CDR1 and LQKENI for CDR2. These data were also filed under a second study, of yellow fever vaccine responses in identical twins. Drawing on the second study: According to the authors, in identical twins the way T cells responded to vaccination appeared partly convergent and partly personalized. In the study, vaccine-responding T cell clones were precisely tracked in identical twins.

This TCR derives from a woman younger than 35 in good health. The rearranged chain carries TRBV18 and TRBJ2-5; TRBD2 is a possible D gene, resting on 5 matching bases. Sequenced input: CD8+ T cells sorted from blood. The CDR3 loop reads CASSPPAGIQETQYF. The DNA reads as follows: TGTGCCAGCTCACCACCGGCGGGCATACAAGAGACCCAGTACTTC.